Following are 28 T cell receptor beta chains from one sample sequenced in a study of blood T cell repertoires in COVID-19. TCRdb's table, derived via immunoSEQ multiplex PCR, lists solely in-frame clones and lacks some. The table includes around 400,000 clones, more than 80% detected once. The sequenced sample consisted of peripheral blood. These receptors originate from a man aged 35 to 55 with acute or convalescent COVID-19.

The rearrangement links TRBV18 to TRBJ1-5; 8 bases match TRBD1. The CDR3 is 14 amino acids. V lost 3 bases, J lost 5 bases, and 3 bases stayed unmatched. Per the germline V gene, CDR1 is KGHSH and CDR2 is LQKENI. CDR3 DNA sequence: TGTGCCAGCTCACCGGGACAGGCCCATCAGCCCCAGCATTTT. Translating gives CASSPGQAHQPQHF.

The rearrangement joins TRBV30 to TRBJ2-1; no firm D call. V lost 0 bases and J lost 7, with 4 bases in between. From germline, CDR1 is GTSNPN and CDR2 SVGIG (reference sequence). CDR3 size: 11 residues. The CDR3 DNA follows: TGTGCCTGGAGTGTATCTAATGAGCAGTTCTTC. Its translation is CAWSVSNEQFF.

The rearrangement links TRBV19 to TRBJ1-2; D unresolved. The germline V gene encodes CDR1 LNHDA and CDR2 SQIVND (reference sequence). CDR3 length: 15 residues. V dropped 6 bases and J dropped 3 bases, with 17 bases sitting between them. As DNA, the CDR3 is TGTGCCAGTAGATCCGTAGGAGGGTTGGACTATGGCTACACCTTC. It encodes CASRSVGGLDYGYTF.

The chain employs TRBV2 and TRBJ2-7; D is possibly TRBD1 (6 bases). V lost 5 bases to trimming and J lost 3 bases, with 14 bases between them. The CDR3 totals 14 residues. Germline V gene lookup returns CDR1 SNHLY and CDR2 FYNNEI. This CDR3 reads CASSSNRVLYEQYF. The CDR3 coding sequence is TGTGCCAGCAGTTCCAACAGGGTCCTCTACGAGCAGTACTTC.

The chain combines TRBV28 with TRBJ1-6; TRBD1 matches at 11 bases. The V gene's germline CDR1 is MDHEN and CDR2 SYDVKM. The CDR3 length is 16 residues. J gave up 5 bases and V 4 bases, and 4 bases lay outside the gene matches. The CDR3 bases are TGTGCCAGCAGTTCGGACAGGGGGCAAAATAATTCACCCCTCCACTTT. Its protein is CASSSDRGQNNSPLHF.

To note about this clone: A junction end diverges from the germline sequence, so it may reflect a read error. This chain connects TRBV7-7 to TRBJ2-2, with D unclear. The length of the CDR3 is 15 residues. Germline V lookup: CDR1 SSHAT, CDR2 FNYEAQ (reference sequence). Here the CDR3 reads CASSPESRNTGELFF. CDR3 bases: TGTGCTAGCAGCCCCGAGTCTCGGAACACCGGGGAGCTGTTTTTT. Combining the CDR3 with reference TRBV7-7 and TRBJ2-2 gives the whole variable domain GAGVSQSPRYKVTKRGQDVTLRCDPISSHATLYWYQQALGQGPEFLTYFNYEAQPDKSGLPSDRFSAERPEGSISTLTIQRTEQRDSAMYRCASSPESRNTGELFFGEGSRLTVL.

The gene calls are TRBV15 and TRBJ2-5, with 8 bases fitting TRBD2. This CDR3 region has 19 residues. Per germline, CDR1 LNHNV and CDR2 YYDKDF (reference sequence). The V gene end was trimmed by 3 bases and the J gene end by 2 bases; junction bases not matched to a gene: 17. The CDR3 spells CATSSHPVRASGRQETQYF. CDR3 DNA: TGTGCCACCAGCAGTCATCCCGTGAGGGCTAGCGGGCGACAAGAGACCCAGTACTTC.

The rearrangement joins TRBV2 to TRBJ2-1, with D hard to call. Trimming took off 6 bases at V and 9 bases at J, with 9 bases between the two ends. The V gene's germline CDR1 is SNHLY and CDR2 FYNNEI. This CDR3 is built from 11 residues. CDR3: CASRLSGEQFF. The DNA for the CDR3 is TGTGCCAGCAGACTTAGTGGTGAGCAGTTCTTC.

A word on this clone: This sample includes further DNA sequences coding for the same CDR3. This chain joins TRBV19 and TRBJ1-1; 7 positions match TRBD1. Germline V CDR1 and CDR2: LNHDA, SQIVND (reference sequence). With V trimmed by 4 bases and J by 1 base, 0 bases remained unmatched. This CDR3 spans 13 amino acids. The CDR3 reads CASSRQGNTEAFF. CDR3 coding DNA: TGTGCCAGTAGTAGACAGGGGAACACTGAAGCTTTCTTT.

The genes are TRBV5-6 and TRBJ1-3; 10 nucleotides line up with TRBD1. Trimming cost V 5 bases and J 8 bases; bases outside gene matches: 7. Germline V CDR1 and CDR2: SGHDT, YYEEEE. The length of the CDR3 is 14 residues. For the CDR3, the DNA is TGTGCCAGCAGAGCCGGGACAGGGGCGGACACCATATATTTT. Its protein is CASRAGTGADTIYF. Variable domain in full (rest from reference TRBV5-6 and TRBJ1-3): DAGVTQSPTHLIKTRGQQVTLRCSPKSGHDTVSWYQQALGQGPQFIFQYYEEEERQRGNFPDRFSGHQFPNYSSELNVNALLLGDSALYLCASRAGTGADTIYFGEGSWLTVV.

V usage is TRBV5-1 and J usage is TRBJ2-3, with TRBD1 matching 8 bases. The CDR3 runs 16 residues. With 0 bases clipped from V and 5 bases from J, the junction kept 8 bases outside the gene matches. Germline V CDR1 and CDR2: SGHRS, YFSETQ. The CDR3 spells CASSLALRGQGDTQYF. The CDR3, as DNA: TGCGCCAGCAGCTTGGCTCTCAGGGGGCAGGGAGATACGCAGTATTTT.

The V call is TRBV7-9, the J call TRBJ2-3, with D possibly matching TRBD2 (6 bases). The CDR3 totals 13 residues. The V gene lost 3 bases and the J gene lost 14 bases, with 18 bases spanning the gap. In germline, CDR1 is SEHNR, CDR2 FQNEAQ (reference sequence). Here the CDR3 reads CASSFELREGPYF. CDR3 DNA: TGTGCCAGCAGCTTTGAGTTGCGGGAAGGGCCGTATTTT.

This rearrangement joins TRBV12-3 or TRBV12-4 to TRBJ1-1; TRBD1 might be the D (5 bases). Trimming left V 2 bases short and J 5 bases short, with 9 bases between. The CDR3 length is 13 residues. CDR3 nucleotide sequence: TGTGCCAGCAGTTTACTGGCAGGGACTGAAGCTTTCTTT. It codes for CASSLLAGTEAFF.

With respect to this clone: Within the sample, other DNA sequences also encode this same CDR3. The chain combines TRBV12-3 or TRBV12-4 with TRBJ1-2; TRBD1 might be the D (6 bases). The CDR3 totals 12 residues. The V end was cut by 1 base, the J end by 7 bases, with 7 bases between. The CDR3 is CASSLDRVGYTF. The CDR3 DNA reads TGTGCCAGCAGTTTAGACAGGGTTGGCTACACCTTC.

V gene TRBV3-1 (or the pseudogene TRBV3-2) combines with J gene TRBJ1-1, with a possible D match to TRBD1 (5 bases). CDR3 length: 13 residues. Trimming cost V 8 bases and J 2 bases, with 12 bases left between them. Germline CDR1 LGHDT, CDR2 YNNKEL (reference sequence). The CDR3 sequence: CASSSGGNTEAFF. CDR3 DNA sequence: TGTGCCAGCTCGTCGGGGGGTAACACTGAAGCTTTCTTT.

The chain links TRBV28 to TRBJ1-2, with 9 bases fitting TRBD1. Per the germline V gene, CDR1 is MDHEN and CDR2 is SYDVKM. With 5 bases clipped from V and 0 bases from J, the junction kept 7 bases outside the gene matches. The CDR3 runs to 16 residues. Written as DNA, the CDR3 is TGTGCCAGCAGTGCCACAGGGGGCCTACCTAACTATGGCTACACCTTC. This codes for CASSATGGLPNYGYTF.

The chain has TRBV9 and TRBJ2-1, with 11 bases aligning to TRBD2. The CDR3 covers 16 residues. The germline CDR1 and CDR2 sequences are SGDLS and YYNGEE. V shed 3 bases, J shed 4 bases, and the junction held 6 bases outside the gene matches. The CDR3 reads CASSAPTSGGYNEQFF. As DNA, the CDR3 is TGTGCCAGCAGCGCGCCAACTAGCGGGGGTTACAATGAGCAGTTCTTC.

The V call is TRBV2, the J call TRBJ1-1; 10 nucleotides line up with TRBD1. The CDR3 sequence is 14 residues long. From germline, CDR1 is SNHLY and CDR2 FYNNEI. V lost 6 bases, J lost 1 base, and 2 bases stayed unmatched. The CDR3 is CASRGDRGNTEAFF. CDR3 coding DNA: TGTGCCAGCAGGGGGGACAGGGGGAACACTGAAGCTTTCTTT.

The chain carries TRBV7-9 and TRBJ1-4; a weak D match, TRBD1 (5 bases). This CDR3 has 14 residues. Trimming stripped 1 base from V and 6 bases from J, with 9 bases between. The germline V gene encodes CDR1 SEHNR and CDR2 FQNEAQ (reference sequence). The CDR3: CASSLGGRDEKLFF. The CDR3 nucleotides are TGTGCCAGCAGCTTAGGGGGCAGGGATGAAAAACTGTTTTTT.

This clone appeared once. This sequence joins TRBV10-1 and TRBJ1-2, with D unclear. The length of the CDR3 is 16 residues. V lost 2 bases and J lost 1, with 14 bases in between. The germline V gene encodes CDR1 WNHNN and CDR2 SYGVQD (reference sequence). The CDR3, as DNA: TGCGCCAGCAGTGAGCCCGGGAGCAGAATTAACTATGGCTACACCTTC. Translation gives CASSEPGSRINYGYTF.

V is TRBV6-6 and J is TRBJ2-7, with a tentative D call TRBD1 (6 bases). The CDR3 has 11 amino acids. V lost 9 bases and J lost 5, with 11 bases in between. Germline lookup yields CDR1 MNHNY and CDR2 SVGAGI (reference sequence). CDR3: CASNRDHEQYF. The CDR3 DNA sequence: TGTGCCAGTAACAGGGACCACGAGCAGTACTTC.

The V call is TRBV7-3, the J call TRBJ1-2; 7 bases fit TRBD1. This CDR3 is 15 amino acids long. V gave up 5 bases and J gave up 5 bases; unmatched junction bases: 11. From germline, CDR1 is SGHTA and CDR2 FQGTGA. The CDR3 nucleotides read TGTGCCAGCAGCGCAGAGGACAGGACGAGATATGGCTACACCTTC. Translation gives CASSAEDRTRYGYTF.

The chain has TRBV4-3 and TRBJ1-4, with 11 bases matching TRBD1. Trimming removed 3 bases from V and 10 bases from J; junction bases left unmatched: 4. The germline gives CDR1 LGHNA, CDR2 YSLEER. The CDR3 covers 14 residues. The CDR3 loop reads CASSHRDRGGKLFF. As DNA, the CDR3 is TGCGCCAGCAGCCACAGGGACAGGGGGGGAAAACTGTTTTTT.

The rearrangement joins TRBV6-4 to TRBJ1-5, with unresolved D. V lost 3 bases to trimming and J lost 0 bases, with 9 bases between them. This CDR3 is 15 amino acids long. Germline loops: CDR1 MRHNA, CDR2 SNTAGT. The CDR3 region has the DNA TGTGCCAGCAGTGAGGACTGCCATAGCAATCAGCCCCAGCATTTT. It specifies CASSEDCHSNQPQHF.

The V call is TRBV7-9, the J call TRBJ2-5; 8 bases line up with TRBD2. The V gene end was trimmed by 2 bases and the J gene end by 1 base; junction bases not matched to a gene: 0. Germline V lookup: CDR1 SEHNR, CDR2 FQNEAQ (reference sequence). The CDR3 has 14 amino acids. In DNA, the CDR3 is TGTGCCAGCAGCTTAAGCGGGAGCCAAGAGACCCAGTACTTC. Translation: CASSLSGSQETQYF.

This rearrangement joins TRBV3-1 (or the pseudogene TRBV3-2) to TRBJ2-3, with TRBD2 as a possible D gene (6 bases). Looked up from germline, CDR1 is LGHDT and CDR2 is YNNKEL (reference sequence). V was cut by 4 bases and J by 1 base, with 12 bases left in between. This CDR3 is 15 amino acids long. DNA for the CDR3: TGTGCCAGCAGCCCCTCGGGGGAAGGCACAGATACGCAGTATTTT. Translated: CASSPSGEGTDTQYF.

V gene TRBV11-2 combines with J gene TRBJ2-5, with D unresolved. Germline V CDR1 and CDR2: SGHAT, FQNNGV. Trimming shortened V by 5 bases and J by 0 bases, and 7 bases separated the two germline ends. This CDR3 has 13 residues. CDR3 amino acids: CASSPTDQETQYF. The CDR3 region has the DNA TGTGCCAGCAGCCCTACCGACCAAGAGACCCAGTACTTC.

J is TRBJ1-2 and V is TRBV7-9, with unresolved D. Trimming took off 5 bases at V and 6 bases at J, with 13 bases between the two ends. The germline CDR1 and CDR2 sequences are SEHNR and FQNEAQ (reference sequence). The CDR3 length is 13 residues. The CDR3 is CASSAPGRDGYTF. The CDR3 DNA reads TGTGCCAGCAGCGCGCCGGGGAGGGATGGCTACACCTTC.